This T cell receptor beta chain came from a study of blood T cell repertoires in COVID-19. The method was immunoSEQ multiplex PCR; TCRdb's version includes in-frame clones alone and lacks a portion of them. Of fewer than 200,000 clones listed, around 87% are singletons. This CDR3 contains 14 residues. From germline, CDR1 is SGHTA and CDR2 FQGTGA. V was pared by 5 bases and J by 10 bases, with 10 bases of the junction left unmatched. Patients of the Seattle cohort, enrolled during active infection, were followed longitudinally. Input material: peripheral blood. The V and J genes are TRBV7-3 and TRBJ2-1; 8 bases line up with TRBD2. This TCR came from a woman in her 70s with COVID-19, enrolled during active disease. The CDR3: CASSREGRASEQFF. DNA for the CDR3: TGTGCCAGCAGCCGGGAGGGACGGGCTTCGGAGCAGTTCTTC.